This TCR beta chain was documented in a study of cytomegalovirus exposure and HLA in healthy donors. Points from the study as a whole: Trimming of TCR beta V- and J-genes showed a link, identified in a later analysis, to a missense DCLRE1C variant. An Asian-associated ancestry cluster reportedly showed fewer N-insertions than the approximately 600-donor mean in a later analysis. A list of approximately 150 TCR beta chains associated with cytomegalovirus was given.

On this clone itself: Its antigen is still unknown.

The PCR used 60 Vbeta and 13 Jbeta primers. The method was immunoSEQ multiplex PCR; TCRdb's version includes in-frame clones alone and lacks a portion of them. Of about 120,000 clones in the sample, about three quarters were seen once. Germline V lookup: CDR1 SEHNR, CDR2 FQNEAQ (reference sequence). Trimming cost V 4 bases and J 0 bases, with 13 bases left between them. The CDR3 is 15 amino acids. Sequencing used PBMCs. The chain recombines TRBV7-9 with TRBJ2-7, with a weak D call TRBD2 (5 bases). This sequence originates from a man in his 60s in good health and CMV-seropositive. The chain's CDR3 is CASSSRDPYSYEQYF. In nucleotides, the CDR3 is TGTGCCAGCAGCTCCCGGGATCCCTACTCCTACGAGCAGTACTTC.